These 22 T cell receptor beta chains originate from one sample sequenced in a study of blood T cell repertoires in COVID-19. Produced via immunoSEQ multiplex PCR; TCRdb's table is partial and in-frame only. The sample carries roughly 63,000 clones, 79% recorded once. What was sequenced was peripheral blood. Source of these receptors: a human donor in a cohort sampled during active COVID-19.

The gene calls are TRBV30 and TRBJ1-3; D is possibly TRBD1 (6 bases). This CDR3 is 17 amino acids long. Germline CDR1 reads GTSNPN; CDR2 reads SVGIG (reference sequence). The V and J ends lost 0 bases and 0 bases respectively, with 15 bases between them. CDR3 nucleotides: TGTGCCTGGAGTGTATCGGGACAACCGAGCTCTGGAAACACCATATATTTT. This translates into CAWSVSGQPSSGNTIYF.

This clone was counted once. CDR3 sequence reads: CASQWAVNTEAFF. The CDR3 nucleotides read TGTGCCAGTCAGTGGGCAGTGAACACTGAAGCTTTCTTT. This chain links TRBV6-5 with TRBJ1-1; D call uncertain. The CDR3 contains 13 residues. The ends were cut back, 9 bases at V and 0 bases at J, with 11 bases in the middle. Germline V lookup: CDR1 MNHEY, CDR2 SVGAGI.

This clone is medium-sized. The chain links TRBV9 to TRBJ2-1, with TRBD2 identical over 12 bases. The CDR3 has 16 residues. CDR1 and CDR2 (germline): SGDLS, YYNGEE. The junction had 9 bases not matched to a gene; V was cut back by 4 bases and J by 7 bases. CDR3 sequence: CASSSRTSGTRNEQFF. The CDR3 nucleotides are TGTGCCAGCAGCAGCCGGACTAGCGGGACTAGGAATGAGCAGTTCTTC. The whole variable domain, remainder taken from reference TRBV9 and TRBJ2-1, is DSGVTQTPKHLITATGQRVTLRCSPRSGDLSVYWYQQSLDQGLQFLIQYYNGEERAKGNILERFSAQQFPDLHSELNLSSLELGDSALYFCASSSRTSGTRNEQFFGPGTRLTVL.

This chain connects TRBV5-1 to TRBJ2-7; 10 bases are a match to TRBD2. The CDR3 length is 14 residues. The ends lost 7 bases at V and 2 bases at J; junction bases unmatched: 6. Per germline, CDR1 SGHRS and CDR2 YFSETQ. DNA for the CDR3: TGCGCCAGCCGACCTGGACTAGCGGCCTACGAGCAGTACTTC. Protein: CASRPGLAAYEQYF.

The CDR3 reads CASRHTGGGGNQPQHF. CDR3 sequence (DNA): TGTGCCAGCAGACACACCGGGGGGGGTGGTAATCAGCCCCAGCATTTT. V usage is TRBV28 and J usage is TRBJ1-5; TRBD1 is a possible D gene (5 bases). V was cut by 6 bases and J by 4 bases, with 19 bases left in between. The CDR3 has 16 amino acids. Germline V gene sequence: CDR1 MDHEN, CDR2 SYDVKM.

DNA of the CDR3: TGTGCCAGCAGCTTAGCGAAGAGGGTCCTAAACAATGAGCAGTTCTTC. Protein: CASSLAKRVLNNEQFF. V is TRBV7-2 and J is TRBJ2-1; possible D gene TRBD2, 5 bases. Germline V gene sequence: CDR1 SGHTA, CDR2 FQGNSA. Trimming pared 0 bases from V and 5 bases from J, leaving 14 bases between. This CDR3 spans 16 amino acids.

The CDR3 loop is CASNRPSGRGDEQYF. CDR3 nucleotides: TGTGCCAGCAACCGCCCCTCGGGCCGCGGGGACGAGCAGTACTTC. The chain uses TRBV7-8 and TRBJ2-7; possible D gene TRBD2, 6 bases. The germline CDR1 and CDR2 sequences are SGHVS and FQNEAQ. CDR3 size: 15 residues. Trimming stripped 7 bases from V and 5 bases from J, with 21 bases between.

This clone was observed once. The J gene is TRBJ2-7, the V gene TRBV28; no definite D call. Trimming stripped 3 bases from V and 5 bases from J, with 5 bases between. The CDR3 is 11 residues long. Germline values: CDR1 MDHEN, CDR2 SYDVKM. CDR3 sequence: CASSFPNEQYF. As DNA, the CDR3 is TGTGCCAGCAGTTTTCCCAACGAGCAGTACTTC.

This clone has more than one count but fewer than ten. This chain links TRBV6-6 with TRBJ2-7; 9 bases are a match to TRBD2. Per the germline V gene, CDR1 is MNHNY and CDR2 is SVGAGI (reference sequence). The CDR3 loop spans 14 amino acids. J was trimmed by 4 bases and V by 8 bases; bases with no gene match: 9. The CDR3 reads CASEVAGGLYEQYF. CDR3 in DNA: TGTGCCAGCGAGGTGGCGGGAGGGCTTTACGAGCAGTACTTC.

The chain uses TRBV5-4 and TRBJ2-5; 12 bases agree with TRBD2. This CDR3 comprises 16 residues. Per germline, CDR1 SGHNT and CDR2 YYREEE (reference sequence). Unmatched junction bases numbered 6, after V lost 4 bases and J lost 2 bases. The CDR3 nucleotides are TGTGCCAGCAGCACAAGACTAGCGGGAGCGCAAGAGACCCAGTACTTC. It specifies CASSTRLAGAQETQYF.

J is TRBJ1-5 and V is TRBV28, with D tentatively TRBD1 (6 bases). The CDR3 is made up of 15 amino acids. With 2 bases removed from V and 4 bases from J, the gap between germline ends came to 12 bases. Per the germline V gene, CDR1 is MDHEN and CDR2 is SYDVKM. The CDR3 DNA reads TGTGCCAGCAGTTTAAGGCAGGGGCAGAATCAGCCCCAGCATTTT. Residues: CASSLRQGQNQPQHF. Supplemented by reference TRBV28 and TRBJ1-5, the full variable domain reads DVKVTQSSRYLVKRTGEKVFLECVQDMDHENMFWYRQDPGLGLRLIYFSYDVKMKEKGDIPEGYSVSREKKERFSLILESASTNQTSMYLCASSLRQGQNQPQHFGDGTRLSIL.

The CDR3 DNA reads TGTGCCAGCAGGGAGTTTGTGGCAGATACGCAGTATTTT. Amino acid sequence: CASREFVADTQYF. The chain has TRBV27 and TRBJ2-3, with unresolved D. V was cut by 6 bases and J by 4 bases, with 11 bases left in between. Per the germline V gene, CDR1 is MNHEY and CDR2 is SMNVEV (reference sequence). The length of the CDR3 is 13 residues.

This clone occurred a few times. The chain couples TRBV7-9 to TRBJ2-5, with unresolved D. Looked up from germline, CDR1 is SEHNR and CDR2 is FQNEAQ (reference sequence). V dropped 3 bases and J dropped 2 bases, with 16 bases sitting between them. This CDR3 is 16 amino acids long. CDR3: CASSFSAGFLQETQYF. DNA for the CDR3: TGTGCCAGCAGCTTCAGTGCAGGATTCCTACAAGAGACCCAGTACTTC.

This chain joins TRBV7-9 and TRBJ2-7; tentative D call: TRBD2 (6 bases). V gave up 1 base and J gave up 3 bases, with 10 bases separating them. CDR1 SEHNR and CDR2 FQNEAQ come from the germline V gene (reference sequence). This CDR3 region has 14 residues. CDR3 bases: TGTGCCAGCAGCTTAGAAATGGGGGGCTACGAGCAGTACTTC. It codes for CASSLEMGGYEQYF.

This clone has a handful of counts. V is TRBV21-1 and J is TRBJ1-1. TRBV21-1 is labeled a pseudogene. The CDR3 is 16 residues long. CDR3 protein: CASSKVKERVNTEAFF. CDR3 sequence (DNA): TGTGCCAGCAGCAAAGTAAAGGAGCGAGTGAACACTGAAGCTTTCTTT.

The V and J genes are TRBV11-2 and TRBJ2-7; 7 bases agree with TRBD1. This CDR3 has 16 amino acids. V lost 2 bases, J lost 3 bases, and 10 bases stayed unmatched. CDR1 SGHAT and CDR2 FQNNGV come from the germline V gene. CDR3 in DNA: TGTGCCAGCAGCTTATACCAGACAGGGAATCGCTACGAGCAGTACTTC. It codes for CASSLYQTGNRYEQYF.

This clone was seen a few times. V gene TRBV6-5 combines with J gene TRBJ2-1; 11 bases are shared with TRBD1. CDR3 length: 14 residues. The J segment lost 11 bases and the V segment lost 6 bases, leaving 9 bases of the junction unmatched. The germline CDR1 and CDR2 sequences are MNHEY and SVGAGI. CDR3 residues: CASSTGTGGFQQFF. In DNA, the CDR3 is TGTGCCAGCAGCACTGGGACAGGGGGGTTCCAGCAGTTCTTC.

The rearrangement uses TRBV5-1 and TRBJ2-1, with 9 bases that match TRBD2. The CDR3 totals 15 residues. Trimming at V came to 2 bases and at J to 4 bases, leaving 4 bases not matched to a gene. Germline V gene lookup returns CDR1 SGHRS and CDR2 YFSETQ. The CDR3, as DNA: TGCGCCAGCAGCTTAGTAGCGGGAGCTTACAATGAGCAGTTCTTC. Translating gives CASSLVAGAYNEQFF.

This sequence joins TRBV21-1 and TRBJ2-1; the table's D call, TRBD1, was not checked against the DNA. TRBV21-1 constitutes a pseudogene. This CDR3 spans 11 amino acids. CDR3 loop: CASRFQSQQFF. CDR3 bases: TGTGCCAGCAGGTTCCAGTCTCAGCAGTTCTTC.

The V and J genes are TRBV11-2 and TRBJ2-3, with D perhaps matching TRBD1 (5 bases). The CDR3 covers 12 residues. Germline V CDR1 and CDR2: SGHAT, FQNNGV. With 6 bases removed from V and 4 bases from J, the gap between germline ends came to 8 bases. CDR3 sequence: CASSPGSDTQYF. The CDR3, as DNA: TGTGCCAGCAGTCCAGGGTCAGATACGCAGTATTTT.

The rearrangement joins TRBV21-1 to TRBJ2-7; the table's D call, TRBD2, has no DNA check behind it. TRBV21-1 is an annotated pseudogene. The CDR3 is made up of 13 amino acids. The DNA for the CDR3 is TGTGCCAGCAGCACCCAAGCTAGCCGCGAGCAGTACTTC. It specifies CASSTQASREQYF.

This chain uses TRBV25-1 with TRBJ2-5; 10 bases map to TRBD2. The ends lost 3 bases at V and 6 bases at J; junction bases unmatched: 13. The germline CDR1 and CDR2 sequences are MGHDK and SYGVNS. CDR3 length: 17 residues. The CDR3 nucleotides are TGTGCCAGCAGTGACGGTAGCGGGAGGTCGACCGGGCAGACCCAGTACTTC. Encoded protein: CASSDGSGRSTGQTQYF.